Listed below are T cell receptor beta chains from one sample, sequenced in a study of blood T cells in healthy people across ages. TCRdb reprocessed the 5' RACE reads via MiXCR and lists one record per CDR3 protein. The sample has hundreds of thousands of distinct CDR3 sequences; about 27% are singletons. In addition, the sample was reused for a study of T cells of mothers and their children.

Material: blood. The receptor source for this set is a boy aged 2 to 9 in good health. The CDR3 runs from the conserved cysteine through the conserved F or W. Fields, in order: J gene, clone size, V gene, CDR3 protein. Size is omitted from some rows. Given values are once, few, many or a class for expanded clones.

j_call: TRBJ1-2
clone_size: few
v_call: TRBV20-1
cdr3_aa: CNARRGYTF

j_call: TRBJ1-6
clone_size: NA
v_call: TRBV11-1
cdr3_aa: CATGSVGNSPLHF

j_call: TRBJ2-4
clone_size: few
v_call: TRBV14
cdr3_aa: CASSLRGGKNIQYF

j_call: TRBJ1-4
clone_size: NA
v_call: TRBV12-3/TRBV12-4
cdr3_aa: CASSLRGEATNEKLFF

j_call: TRBJ2-3
clone_size: NA
v_call: TRBV20-1
cdr3_aa: CSAGDSGQGGTDTQYF

j_call: TRBJ1-4
clone_size: NA
v_call: TRBV10-3
cdr3_aa: CAISDLATNEKLFF

j_call: TRBJ2-2
clone_size: NA
v_call: TRBV28
cdr3_aa: CASSLSGQGVDGELFF

j_call: TRBJ1-1
clone_size: few
v_call: TRBV6-6
cdr3_aa: CASSYAGGNTEAFF

j_call: TRBJ1-5
clone_size: NA
v_call: TRBV25-1
cdr3_aa: CASSVSVPVGGNQPQHF

j_call: TRBJ1-4
clone_size: NA
v_call: TRBV11-2
cdr3_aa: CASSLKFWAEKLFF

j_call: TRBJ2-2
clone_size: NA
v_call: TRBV20-1
cdr3_aa: CSERDNTGELFF

j_call: TRBJ2-5
clone_size: few
v_call: TRBV14
cdr3_aa: CASSQVRPLRETQYF

j_call: TRBJ2-5
clone_size: few
v_call: TRBV12-3/TRBV12-4
cdr3_aa: CASGPTGGEETQYF

j_call: TRBJ2-1
clone_size: NA
v_call: TRBV7-9
cdr3_aa: CASSTLEESSYNEQFF

j_call: TRBJ2-7
clone_size: NA
v_call: TRBV5-1
cdr3_aa: CASSFSSGRAPYEQYF

j_call: TRBJ2-7
clone_size: NA
v_call: TRBV29-1
cdr3_aa: CSVWTASYEQYF

j_call: TRBJ2-2
clone_size: few
v_call: TRBV12-3/TRBV12-4
cdr3_aa: CASSLSVGELFF

j_call: TRBJ1-5
clone_size: NA
v_call: TRBV7-2
cdr3_aa: CASSFMGLPNQPQHF